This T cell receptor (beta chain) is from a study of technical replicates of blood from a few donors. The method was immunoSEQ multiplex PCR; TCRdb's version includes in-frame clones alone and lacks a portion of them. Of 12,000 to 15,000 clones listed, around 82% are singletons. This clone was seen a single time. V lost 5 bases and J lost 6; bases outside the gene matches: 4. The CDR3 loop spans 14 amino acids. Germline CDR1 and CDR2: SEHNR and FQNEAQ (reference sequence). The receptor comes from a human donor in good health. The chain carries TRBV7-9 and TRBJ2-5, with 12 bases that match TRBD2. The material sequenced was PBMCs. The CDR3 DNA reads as TGTGCCAGCAGCGTAGGGACTAGCGGGCAGACCCAGTACTTC. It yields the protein CASSVGTSGQTQYF.